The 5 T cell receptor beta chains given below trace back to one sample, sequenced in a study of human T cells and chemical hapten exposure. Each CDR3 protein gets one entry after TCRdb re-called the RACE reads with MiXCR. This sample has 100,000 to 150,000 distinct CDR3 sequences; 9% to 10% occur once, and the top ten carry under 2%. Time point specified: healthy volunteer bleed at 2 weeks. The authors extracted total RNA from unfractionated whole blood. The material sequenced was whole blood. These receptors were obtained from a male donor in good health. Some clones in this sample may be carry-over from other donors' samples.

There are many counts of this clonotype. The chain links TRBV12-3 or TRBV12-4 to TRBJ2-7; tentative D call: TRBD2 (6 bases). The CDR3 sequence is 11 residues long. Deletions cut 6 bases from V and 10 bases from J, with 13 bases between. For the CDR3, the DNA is TGTGCCAGCAGCCCCGGGGGTCTCCAGTACTTC. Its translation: CASSPGGLQYF.

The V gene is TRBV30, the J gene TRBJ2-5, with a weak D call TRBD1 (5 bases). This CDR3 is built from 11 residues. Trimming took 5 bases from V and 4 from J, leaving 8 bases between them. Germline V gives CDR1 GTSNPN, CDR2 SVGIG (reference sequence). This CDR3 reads CAWGHGETQYF. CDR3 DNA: TGTGCCTGGGGACATGGAGAGACCCAGTACTTC.

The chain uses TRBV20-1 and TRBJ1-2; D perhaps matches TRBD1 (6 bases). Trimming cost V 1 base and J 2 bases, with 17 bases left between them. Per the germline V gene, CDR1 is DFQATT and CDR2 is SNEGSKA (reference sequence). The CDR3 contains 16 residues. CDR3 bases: TGCAGTGCTAGAGTAAGATTAGGACAGCTAAACTATGGCTACACCTTC. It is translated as CSARVRLGQLNYGYTF.

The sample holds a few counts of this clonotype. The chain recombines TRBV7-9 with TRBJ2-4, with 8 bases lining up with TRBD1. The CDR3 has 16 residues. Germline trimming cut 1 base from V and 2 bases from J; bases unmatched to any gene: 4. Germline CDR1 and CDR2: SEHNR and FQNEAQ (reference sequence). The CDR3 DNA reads TGTGCCAGCAGCTTAGGACAGGGGATAACCAAAAACATTCAGTACTTC. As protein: CASSLGQGITKNIQYF.

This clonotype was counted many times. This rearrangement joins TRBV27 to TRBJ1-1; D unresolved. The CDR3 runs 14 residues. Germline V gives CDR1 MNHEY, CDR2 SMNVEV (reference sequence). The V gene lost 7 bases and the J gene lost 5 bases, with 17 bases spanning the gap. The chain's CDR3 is CASIDSVGSTEAFF. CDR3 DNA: TGTGCCAGCATAGATTCGGTCGGGTCGACTGAAGCTTTCTTT.